This is a list of T cell receptor beta chains from one sample in a study of shared clonotypes between healthy human individuals. Only in-frame clones appear in the TCRdb table, and some are missing; sequencing was by immunoSEQ multiplex PCR. This sample yields over 2 million clones, of which approximately 94% are seen a single time; 0.9% to 1.4% belongs to the top ten. The sequenced sample was naive CD8+ T cells sorted from blood. All receptors derive from a man in his late teens or twenties in good health. Both conserved end residues are part of each CDR3. D genes are given only for firm matches. Expanded clones get a size class; other rows say once, few or many, or leave the size out.

TRBV7-3	.	.	TRBJ1-1	TGTGCCATATCGGAGGTCCCCGATACAAGAAACACTGAAGCTTTCTTT	CAISEVPDTRNTEAFF
TRBV19	TRBD1	.	TRBJ1-1	TGTGCCAGTAGTATCGGGCAGGGGGAAGGATGGACTGAAGCTTTCTTT	CASSIGQGEGWTEAFF
TRBV25-1	.	.	TRBJ1-3	TGTGCCAGCAGTGACCAGACAGGAACCCATTATTTT	CASSDQTGTHYF
TRBV6-8	.	.	TRBJ2-7	TGTGCCAGCTATAGTCTGGTAGGACTCTACGAGCAGTACTTC	CASYSLVGLYEQYF
TRBV11-2	.	.	TRBJ2-1	TGTGCCAGCGACCTAGGTCAGCGGACCCACAGCGAGCAGTTCTTC	CASDLGQRTHSEQFF
TRBV7-9	TRBD2	.	TRBJ2-1	TGTGCCAGCAGCTCAGCAGCGGGAGTGGGGAATGAGCAGTTCTTC	CASSSAAGVGNEQFF
TRBV5-6	.	.	TRBJ2-1	TGTGCCAGCAGCTTGGGGACTTATAATGAGCAGTTCTTC	CASSLGTYNEQFF
TRBV2	.	.	TRBJ2-3	TGTGCCAGCAGTGAACCAGATACGCAGTATTTT	CASSEPDTQYF
TRBV29-1	.	.	TRBJ2-3	TGCAGCGTTAACTTGGACGGGTACCTTAGCACAGATACGCAGTATTTT	CSVNLDGYLSTDTQYF
TRBV28	TRBD2	.	TRBJ2-3	TGTGCCATCCAAGGCACTAGCGGGGCGTCAGATACGCAGTATTTT	CAIQGTSGASDTQYF
TRBV28	.	.	TRBJ2-1	TGTGCCAGCAGTTTATACAGGGTCCGGATTCATGAGCAGTTCTTC	CASSLYRVRIHEQFF
TRBV5-1	.	.	TRBJ1-2	TGCGCCAGCAGCTCCTCGGAAGTTTATGGCTACACCTTC	CASSSSEVYGYTF
TRBV19	.	once	TRBJ2-6	TGTGCCAGTCACAAGGGGCCTGGGGCCAACGTCCTGACTTTC	CASHKGPGANVLTF
TRBV30	TRBD2	.	TRBJ2-7	TGTGCCTGGGAATGGGGGGGCTACGAGCAGTACTTC	CAWEWGGYEQYF
TRBV7-6	.	.	TRBJ2-7	TGTGCCAGCAGCTCCGGACAGTCCTACGAGCAGTACTTC	CASSSGQSYEQYF
TRBV4-2	TRBD1	.	TRBJ1-2	TGTGCCAGCAGCCAAGGGGTTACACAGGGGGTTGGAGGCTACACCTTC	CASSQGVTQGVGGYTF
TRBV6-4	.	.	TRBJ2-2	TGTGCCAGCAGTGACAGGGGTGACACCGGGGAGCTGTTTTTT	CASSDRGDTGELFF
TRBV5-4	.	.	TRBJ2-7	TGTGCCAGCAGCCTGGACACCTCACCCTACGAGCAGTACTTC	CASSLDTSPYEQYF
TRBV14	.	.	TRBJ1-4	TGTGCCAGCAGCCAACTCTACTCCGGGCCGGCCCATGAAAAACTGTTTTTT	CASSQLYSGPAHEKLFF
TRBV11-2	.	.	TRBJ2-7	TGTGCCAGCAGCTTAGCGGACCGCCTGGACTCCTACGAGCAGTACTTC	CASSLADRLDSYEQYF
TRBV6-6	.	once	TRBJ1-1	TGTGCCAGCATCCATCGCGGGGGCGGTGAAGCTTTCTTT	CASIHRGGGEAFF